This T cell receptor (beta chain) is from a study of blood T cell repertoires in COVID-19. About the research overall: Whether acute or convalescent, the COVID-19 samples came from the United States, Italy and Spain. In each case, the material was cDNA or gDNA derived from T cells, B-cell-depleted T cells, or PBMCs.

The CDR3 extends over 13 amino acids. V was shortened by 5 bases and J by 3 bases, with 8 bases between the two germline ends. Germline-derived CDR1 and CDR2 are LGHNA and YNFKEQ. Authors' processing steps: The authors estimated nucleated cell counts from reference gene primer amplification. TCRdb keeps only in-frame clones here, not all; method: immunoSEQ multiplex PCR. D and trimming were read from the DNA, whereas the V and J calls and clone size are those reported in that table. The sample records 200,000 or so clones, about 86% being singletons. This clone has a handful of counts. The sequencing input was peripheral blood. This receptor was identified in a woman aged 60-75 years with acute or convalescent COVID-19. The chain uses TRBV4-2 and TRBJ1-5; unclear D gene. CDR3 nucleotide sequence: TGTGCCAGCAGCAACATTGTCAATCAGCCCCAGCATTTT. This codes for CASSNIVNQPQHF.